The 20 T cell receptor beta chains in this list originate from one sample, sequenced in a study of blood T cell repertoires in COVID-19. TCRdb's table, derived via immunoSEQ multiplex PCR, lists solely in-frame clones and lacks some. The sample consists of about 110,000 clones, 70% to 90% of them appearing once. The sample was peripheral blood. The receptors shown here come from a human donor in a cohort sampled during active COVID-19.

The chain carries TRBV9 and TRBJ1-1; D is unresolved. The germline gives CDR1 SGDLS, CDR2 YYNGEE. Trimming removed 0 bases from V and 1 base from J, with 7 bases in between. The CDR3 consists of 14 residues. CDR3 loop: CASSVGAGNTEAFF. CDR3 nucleotide sequence: TGTGCCAGCAGCGTAGGGGCAGGGAACACTGAAGCTTTCTTT.

This sequence joins TRBV28 and TRBJ2-1, with TRBD2 matching over 12 bases. This CDR3 is 17 amino acids long. Trimming took 5 bases from V and 5 from J; bases not matched to a gene: 10. Germline V gene sequence: CDR1 MDHEN, CDR2 SYDVKM. CDR3 nucleotides: TGTGCCAGCAGTCCAGGGACTAGCGGGCGATCTAACAATGAGCAGTTCTTC. It yields the protein CASSPGTSGRSNNEQFF.

This clone appeared once. The chain couples TRBV4-2 to TRBJ2-1; 7 positions agree with TRBD1. CDR1 LGHNA and CDR2 YNFKEQ come from the germline V gene. Trimming took 2 bases from V and 7 from J; bases not matched to a gene: 5. This CDR3 has 14 residues. The CDR3 coding sequence is TGTGCCAGCAGCCAACAAGACAGGGAGAATGAGCAGTTCTTC. Its protein product is CASSQQDRENEQFF.

This chain links TRBV5-4 with TRBJ2-3; 14 nucleotides align to TRBD2. The CDR3 has 16 amino acids. Trimming took 4 bases from V and 5 from J; bases not matched to a gene: 6. Germline CDR1 SGHNT, CDR2 YYREEE (reference sequence). The CDR3 loop reads CASSATSGGAIDTQYF. DNA for the CDR3: TGTGCCAGCAGCGCGACTAGCGGGGGGGCGATAGATACGCAGTATTTT.

This clone has at least ten counts. V usage is TRBV12-3 or TRBV12-4 and J usage is TRBJ1-2; the D gene is possibly TRBD1 (5 bases). This CDR3 is 13 amino acids long. V was clipped by 6 bases and J by 4 bases, with 12 bases between them. Here the CDR3 reads CASSPNRSYGYTF. The CDR3 DNA sequence: TGTGCCAGCAGCCCCAACAGGTCCTATGGCTACACCTTC.

The chain couples TRBV21-1 to TRBJ2-7; TRBD1, the table's D call, lacks a check against the DNA. TRBV21-1 counts as a pseudogene. The CDR3 runs to 14 residues. In DNA form, the CDR3 reads TGTGCCAGCAGCAAAGTGGGGCAGCCTGAGTCGCAGTACTTC. Its protein is CASSKVGQPESQYF.

A few counts support this clone. V is TRBV19 and J is TRBJ2-3; TRBD1 matches 7 bases. This CDR3 comprises 17 residues. Per germline, CDR1 LNHDA and CDR2 SQIVND (reference sequence). J was trimmed by 0 bases and V by 1 base; bases with no gene match: 7. CDR3 DNA sequence: TGTGCCAGTAGTATAGGCCCCACAGGGGCTAGCACAGATACGCAGTATTTT. Residues: CASSIGPTGASTDTQYF.

This chain links TRBV5-4 with TRBJ1-1; D is possibly TRBD1 (5 bases). Trimming pared 3 bases from V and 8 bases from J, leaving 17 bases between. Germline V gene data show CDR1 as SGHNT and CDR2 as YYREEE (reference sequence). The CDR3 contains 14 residues. The CDR3 nucleotides are TGTGCCAGCAGCTCCGAGACAGACACCGGGGAAGCTTTCTTT. As protein: CASSSETDTGEAFF.

J is TRBJ2-5 and V is TRBV10-3; 12 nucleotides match TRBD2. Looked up from germline, CDR1 is ENHRY and CDR2 is SYGVKD. The CDR3 has 15 amino acids. Germline trimming cut 5 bases from V and 9 bases from J; bases unmatched to any gene: 10. This chain's CDR3 is CAISLLAGGPRAQYF. The DNA for the CDR3 is TGTGCCATCAGTTTACTAGCGGGAGGCCCCAGGGCCCAGTACTTC.

This chain joins TRBV5-6 and TRBJ1-1; D unresolved. The CDR3 sequence is 12 residues long. V was shortened by 0 bases and J by 3 bases, with 3 bases between the two germline ends. CDR1 is SGHDT and CDR2 is YYEEEE in the germline V gene. The CDR3 nucleotides are TGTGCCAGCAGCTTGGTCTACACTGAAGCTTTCTTT. As protein: CASSLVYTEAFF.

CDR3 protein: CASRQGTVTDTQYF. In DNA, the CDR3 is TGTGCCAGCAGGCAGGGGACGGTAACAGATACGCAGTATTTT. The chain links TRBV27 to TRBJ2-3; TRBD1 might be the D (6 bases). The CDR3 loop spans 14 amino acids. From germline, CDR1 is MNHEY and CDR2 SMNVEV (reference sequence). V was shortened by 6 bases and J by 3 bases, with 13 bases between the two germline ends.

The chain employs TRBV2 and TRBJ1-2; D not resolved. CDR1 SNHLY and CDR2 FYNNEI come from the germline V gene. The CDR3 extends over 12 amino acids. V lost 8 bases, J lost 4 bases, and 11 bases lay in between. CDR3 coding DNA: TGTGCCAGCCTCGGTGCCGTCTATGGCTACACCTTC. Protein sequence: CASLGAVYGYTF. The full variable domain, its missing parts supplied by reference TRBV2 and TRBJ1-2, is EPEVTQTPSHQVTQMGQEVILRCVPISNHLYFYWYRQILGQKVEFLVSFYNNEISEKSEIFDDQFSVERPDGSNFTLKIRSTKLEDSAMYFCASLGAVYGYTFGSGTRLTVV.

The chain links TRBV7-3 to TRBJ1-1; 7 bases align to TRBD1. Germline V gene data show CDR1 as SGHTA and CDR2 as FQGTGA. Trimming took 2 bases from V and 6 from J; bases not matched to a gene: 6. CDR3 length: 14 residues. This chain's CDR3 is CASSLQGDGAEAFF. CDR3 coding DNA: TGTGCCAGCAGCTTACAGGGGGATGGGGCTGAAGCTTTCTTT.

This clone was counted between two and nine times. The V call is TRBV18, the J call TRBJ1-3, with 8 positions matching TRBD1. This CDR3 has 16 amino acids. CDR1 is KGHSH and CDR2 is LQKENI in the germline V gene. The V gene end was trimmed by 3 bases and the J gene end by 3 bases; junction bases not matched to a gene: 7. The CDR3 DNA sequence: TGTGCCAGCTCACCGACAGGGGAAGTTGGTGGAAACACCATATATTTT. This encodes CASSPTGEVGGNTIYF. The variable domain in full, completed from reference TRBV18 and TRBJ1-3, reads NAGVMQNPRHLVRRRGQEARLRCSPMKGHSHVYWYRQLPEEGLKFMVYLQKENIIDESGMPKERFSAEFPKEGPSILRIQQVVRGDSAAYFCASSPTGEVGGNTIYFGEGSWLTVV.

The chain carries TRBV15 and TRBJ2-5, with 10 bases aligning to TRBD2. V dropped 6 bases and J dropped 5; count of bases not matched to a gene: 6. The CDR3 totals 14 residues. Germline V gives CDR1 LNHNV, CDR2 YYDKDF (reference sequence). The CDR3 here is CATRGLAVKETQYF. CDR3 DNA sequence: TGTGCCACCAGAGGACTAGCGGTGAAGGAGACCCAGTACTTC. The whole variable domain, remainder taken from reference TRBV15 and TRBJ2-5, is DAMVIQNPRYQVTQFGKPVTLSCSQTLNHNVMYWYQQKSSQAPKLLFHYYDKDFNNEADTPDNFQSRRPNTSFCFLDIRSPGLGDTAMYLCATRGLAVKETQYFGPGTRLLVL.

The chain is built from TRBV19 and TRBJ1-2, with D perhaps TRBD1 (5 bases). The CDR3 has 16 residues. Germline lookup yields CDR1 LNHDA and CDR2 SQIVND (reference sequence). The ends were cut back, 6 bases at V and 1 base at J, with 18 bases in the middle. The CDR3 nucleotides are TGTGCCAGTAGCCCCGAACCGGGACTGATTAACTATGGCTACACCTTC. Its protein is CASSPEPGLINYGYTF.

The J gene is TRBJ2-3, the V gene TRBV7-2; maybe TRBD2 (5 bases). From germline, CDR1 is SGHTA and CDR2 FQGNSA. The CDR3 is 14 residues long. V dropped 5 bases and J dropped 4 bases, with 13 bases sitting between them. Here the CDR3 DNA reads TGTGCCAGCAGCCCCAGGAGCGGCCCAGATACGCAGTATTTT. Its translation: CASSPRSGPDTQYF.

This chain joins TRBV10-1 and TRBJ1-1; 10 bases match TRBD1. Germline assignment: CDR1 WNHNN and CDR2 SYGVQD (reference sequence). There are 18 residues in the CDR3. The junction had 18 bases not matched to a gene; V was cut back by 7 bases and J by 4 bases. The CDR3 nucleotides are TGCGCCAGCACGAGAGACTGGGGGACAGGGGCGTGCGGCACTGAAGCTTTCTTT. Its translation: CASTRDWGTGACGTEAFF.

This chain connects TRBV13 to TRBJ2-5; D is ambiguous. Germline-derived CDR1 and CDR2 are PRHDT and FYEKMQ (reference sequence). The V and J ends lost 1 base and 4 bases respectively, with 7 bases between them. The CDR3 is made up of 13 amino acids. The CDR3 DNA follows: TGTGCCAGCAGCTTAGCTATAAGAGAGACCCAGTACTTC. It codes for CASSLAIRETQYF.

V gene TRBV6-2 or TRBV6-3 combines with J gene TRBJ1-2; D unclear. Trimming removed 6 bases at V and 8 bases at J, with 16 bases between. CDR3 length equals 13 residues. CDR1 MNHEY and CDR2 SVGEGT come from the germline V gene. CDR3 in DNA: TGTGCCAGCAGCCACCTACTTACGGTCGGCTACACCTTC. Amino acids: CASSHLLTVGYTF.